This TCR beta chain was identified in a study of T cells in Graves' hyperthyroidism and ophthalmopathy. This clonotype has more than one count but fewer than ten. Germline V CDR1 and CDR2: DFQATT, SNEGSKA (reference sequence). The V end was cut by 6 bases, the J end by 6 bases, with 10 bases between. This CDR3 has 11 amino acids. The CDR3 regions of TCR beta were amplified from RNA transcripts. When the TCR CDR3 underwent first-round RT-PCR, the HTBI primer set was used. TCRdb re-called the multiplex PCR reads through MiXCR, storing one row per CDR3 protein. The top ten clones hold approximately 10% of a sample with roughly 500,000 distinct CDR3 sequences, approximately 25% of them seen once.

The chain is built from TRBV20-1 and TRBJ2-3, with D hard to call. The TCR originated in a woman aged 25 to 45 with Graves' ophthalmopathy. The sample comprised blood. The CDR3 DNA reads TGCAGTGCCGCCCTGAGGGATACGCAGTATTTT. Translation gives CSAALRDTQYF.